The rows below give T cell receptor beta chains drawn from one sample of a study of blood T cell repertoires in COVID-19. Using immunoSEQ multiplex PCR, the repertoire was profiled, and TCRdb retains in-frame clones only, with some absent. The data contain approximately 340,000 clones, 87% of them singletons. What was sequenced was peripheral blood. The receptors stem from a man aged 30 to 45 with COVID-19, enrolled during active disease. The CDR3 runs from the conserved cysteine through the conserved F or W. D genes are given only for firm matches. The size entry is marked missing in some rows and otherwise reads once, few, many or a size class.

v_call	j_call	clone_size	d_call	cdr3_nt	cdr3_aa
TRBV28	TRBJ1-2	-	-	TGTGCCAGCAGGTTAACTTCCCTCGCGGATAACTATGGCTACACCTTC	CASRLTSLADNYGYTF
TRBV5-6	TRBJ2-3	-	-	TGTGCCAGCAGCTCGACAGGTCCCGTCGGAGATACGCAGTATTTT	CASSSTGPVGDTQYF
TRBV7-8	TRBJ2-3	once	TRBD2	TGTGCCAGCAGCTTGGTCCGAGGGAGGGCTAGCACAGATACGCAGTATTTT	CASSLVRGRASTDTQYF
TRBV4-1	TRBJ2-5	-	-	TGCGCCAGCAGCCAGGGTGCTAGATTCCAAGAGACCCAGTACTTC	CASSQGARFQETQYF
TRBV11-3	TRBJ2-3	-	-	TGTGCCAGCAGCGTCGGTCCGCACACAGATACGCAGTATTTT	CASSVGPHTDTQYF
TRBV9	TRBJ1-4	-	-	TGTGCCAGCAGCGACACAAACAGACACAATGAAAAACTGTTTTTT	CASSDTNRHNEKLFF
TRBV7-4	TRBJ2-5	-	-	TGTGCCAGCAGCTCCTTAATAGACAGGACAAAGACCCAGTACTTC	CASSSLIDRTKTQYF
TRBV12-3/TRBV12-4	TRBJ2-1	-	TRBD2	TGTGCCAGCAGTCCTACTAGCGGGGGGGCAGAGTTCTTC	CASSPTSGGAEFF
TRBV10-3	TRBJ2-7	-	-	TGTGCCATCAGGGAATACAGGGATTTGCTTTACGAGCAGTACTTC	CAIREYRDLLYEQYF
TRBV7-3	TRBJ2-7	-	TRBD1	TGTGCCAGCAGCCTAGGACAGGGTGGCAACGAGCAGTACTTC	CASSLGQGGNEQYF
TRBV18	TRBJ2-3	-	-	TGTGCCAGCTCCTTACGACAGGAGAGCACAGATACGCAGTATTTT	CASSLRQESTDTQYF
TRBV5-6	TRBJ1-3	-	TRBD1	TGTGCCAGCAGCTTAGGACAGGTTGACCTTCTGACTGGAAACACCATATATTTT	CASSLGQVDLLTGNTIYF
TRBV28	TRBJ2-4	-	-	TGTGCCAGCTGTCCAGCAGGGGGGATGGCCAAAAACATTCAGTACTTC	CASCPAGGMAKNIQYF
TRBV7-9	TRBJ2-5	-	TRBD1	TGTGCCAGCACCAGGGGGCTCCAAGAGACCCAGTACTTC	CASTRGLQETQYF
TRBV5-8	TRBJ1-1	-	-	TGTGCCAGCAGCTTGCTGGACAGAAATGAAGCTTTCTTT	CASSLLDRNEAFF
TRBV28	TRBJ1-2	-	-	TGTGCCAGCAGCCTATTACAGGGCGGCTACACCTTC	CASSLLQGGYTF
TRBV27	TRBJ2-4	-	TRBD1	TGTGCCAGCAGTCCCTGGACAGGGATTGACATTCAGTACTTC	CASSPWTGIDIQYF
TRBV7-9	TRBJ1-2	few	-	TGTGCCAGCAGCCATCTCAACCCGGGAACCTATGGCTACACCTTC	CASSHLNPGTYGYTF
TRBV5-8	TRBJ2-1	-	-	TGTGCCAGCAGCTTCCCTTGGGAAGCGGCACTCTACAATGAGCAGTTCTTC	CASSFPWEAALYNEQFF
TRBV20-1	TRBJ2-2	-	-	TGCAGTGCTTCGTACACCGGGGAGCTGTTTTTT	CSASYTGELFF
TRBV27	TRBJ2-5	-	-	TGTGCCAGCAGTTTCGGGCGGGCATCACAAGAGACCCAGTACTTC	CASSFGRASQETQYF
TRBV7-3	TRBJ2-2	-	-	TGTGCCAGCAGCTTATTACAGGGAGCCGGGGAGCTGTTTTTT	CASSLLQGAGELFF
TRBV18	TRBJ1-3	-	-	TGTGCCAGCTCACGCACAGGCACCTCTGGAAACACCATATATTTT	CASSRTGTSGNTIYF